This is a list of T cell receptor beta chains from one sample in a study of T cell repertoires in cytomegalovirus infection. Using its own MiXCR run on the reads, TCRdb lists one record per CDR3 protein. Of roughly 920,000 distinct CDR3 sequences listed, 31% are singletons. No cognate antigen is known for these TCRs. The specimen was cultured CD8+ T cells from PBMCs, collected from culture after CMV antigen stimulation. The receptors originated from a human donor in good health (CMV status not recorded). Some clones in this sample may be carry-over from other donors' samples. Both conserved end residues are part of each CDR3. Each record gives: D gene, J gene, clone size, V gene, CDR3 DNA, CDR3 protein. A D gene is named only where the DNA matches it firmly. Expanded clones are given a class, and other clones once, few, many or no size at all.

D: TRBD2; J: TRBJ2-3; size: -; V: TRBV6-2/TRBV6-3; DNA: TGTGTCAGCAGTTACGGGCGGGGGGCCAGCACAGATACGCAGTATTTT; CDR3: CVSSYGRGASTDTQYF
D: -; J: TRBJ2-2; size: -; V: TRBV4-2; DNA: TGTGCCAGCAGCCAAGAGGCAGTAGTTCCCGGGGAGCTGTTTTTT; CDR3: CASSQEAVVPGELFF
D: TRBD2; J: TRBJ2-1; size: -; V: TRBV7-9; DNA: TGTGCCAGCAGGTCAATAGCGGGGGGACCCGACAATGAGCAGTTCTTC; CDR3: CASRSIAGGPDNEQFF
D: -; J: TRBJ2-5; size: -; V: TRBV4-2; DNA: TGTGCCAGCAGCCAAGATCTATGGGGAGTCCAAGAGACCCAGTACTTC; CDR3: CASSQDLWGVQETQYF
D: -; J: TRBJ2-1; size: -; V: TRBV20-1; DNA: TGCAGTGCTAGACCCCCCACAGCCTACAATGAGCAGTTCTTC; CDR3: CSARPPTAYNEQFF
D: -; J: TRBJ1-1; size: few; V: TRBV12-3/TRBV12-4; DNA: TGTGCCAGCAGTCGGGACTTGAAGGAAGCTTTCTTT; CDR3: CASSRDLKEAFF
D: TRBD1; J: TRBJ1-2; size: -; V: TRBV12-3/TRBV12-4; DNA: TGTGCCAGCAACCGGGACAGGGGGCGCGCCTATGGCTACACCTTC; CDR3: CASNRDRGRAYGYTF
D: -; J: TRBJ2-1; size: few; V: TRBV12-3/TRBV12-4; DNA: TGTGCCAGCAGGCCCAATCCCAATGAGCAGTTCTTC; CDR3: CASRPNPNEQFF
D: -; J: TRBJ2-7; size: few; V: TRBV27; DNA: TGTGCCAGCAGTTTATCGGCACACTACGAGCAGTACTTC; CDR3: CASSLSAHYEQYF
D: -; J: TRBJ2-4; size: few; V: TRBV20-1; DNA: TGCAGTGCCTGGGGGGATGGGAACATTCAGTACTTC; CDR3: CSAWGDGNIQYF
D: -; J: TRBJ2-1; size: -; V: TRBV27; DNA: TGTGCCAGCAGTTTAGAAGGGAGTACCTACAATGAGCAGTTCTTC; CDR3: CASSLEGSTYNEQFF
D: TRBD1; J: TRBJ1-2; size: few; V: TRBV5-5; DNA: TGTGCCAGCAGCTTGGGGACCGGGACAGTGGCATTCGGGATTAATGGCTACACCTTC; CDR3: CASSLGTGTVAFGINGYTF
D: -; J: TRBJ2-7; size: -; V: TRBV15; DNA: TGTGCCACCAGCAGAGATCGGGTACGCGGGAACGAGCAGTACTTC; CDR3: CATSRDRVRGNEQYF
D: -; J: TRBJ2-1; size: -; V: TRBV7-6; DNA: TGTGCCAGCAGCTTCCCCCGCCAAGGAGATATCTTTGATGAGAGCTCCTACAATGAGCAGTTCTTC; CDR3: CASSFPRQGDIFDESSYNEQFF
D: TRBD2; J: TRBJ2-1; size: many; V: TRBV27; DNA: TGTGCCAGCAGAACTAGCGGGGGGTACAATGAGCAGTTCTTC; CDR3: CASRTSGGYNEQFF
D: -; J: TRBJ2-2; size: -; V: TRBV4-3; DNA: TGCGCCAGCAGCCAAGATTGGGCGGGGACCGGGGAGCTGTTTTTT; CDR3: CASSQDWAGTGELFF
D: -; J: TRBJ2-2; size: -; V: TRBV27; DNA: TGTGCCAGCAGTTTAGCTGGGCGGCCGAACACCGGGGAGCTGTTTTTT; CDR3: CASSLAGRPNTGELFF
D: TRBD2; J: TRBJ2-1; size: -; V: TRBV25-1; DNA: TGTGCCAGCAGTGACGGGACTACCAACTACAATGAGCAGTTCTTC; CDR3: CASSDGTTNYNEQFF
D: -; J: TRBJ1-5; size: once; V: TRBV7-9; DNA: TGTGCCAGCAGCGCCGGGACTCCGGGCCCATCGCCCCAGCATTTT; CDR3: CASSAGTPGPSPQHF
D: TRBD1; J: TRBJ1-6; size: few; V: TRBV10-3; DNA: TGTGCCATCAGTGACCCCGGGACAGACTATAATTCACCCCTCCACTTT; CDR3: CAISDPGTDYNSPLHF
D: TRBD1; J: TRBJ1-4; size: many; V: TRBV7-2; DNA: TGTGCCAGCAGGAAGAGAGGGGGCGCGGATGAAAAACTGTTTTTT; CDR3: CASRKRGGADEKLFF
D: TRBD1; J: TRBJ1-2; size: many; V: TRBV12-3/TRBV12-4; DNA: TGTGCCAGCAGTTTTTTACAGGGGATCTATGGCTACACCTTC; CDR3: CASSFLQGIYGYTF
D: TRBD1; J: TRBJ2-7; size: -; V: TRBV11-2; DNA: TGTGCCAGCAGCACAAGGACAGGGGGCTTGTACGAGCAGTACTTC; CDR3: CASSTRTGGLYEQYF
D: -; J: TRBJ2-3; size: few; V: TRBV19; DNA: TGTGCCAGTTGGAGCGGCACAGATACGCAGTATTTT; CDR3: CASWSGTDTQYF
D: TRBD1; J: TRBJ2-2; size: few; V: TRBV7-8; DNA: TGTGCCAGCAGCTGGGGGACAGCCGGGGAGCTGTTTTTT; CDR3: CASSWGTAGELFF
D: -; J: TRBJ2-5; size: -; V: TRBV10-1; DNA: TGCGCCAGCAGTGAGGGCTATGAAGAGACCCAGTACTTC; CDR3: CASSEGYEETQYF
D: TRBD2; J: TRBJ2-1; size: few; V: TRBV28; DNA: TGTGCCAGCAGCCATAGCGGGGGGGCGTATGGTGAGCAGTTCTTC; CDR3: CASSHSGGAYGEQFF
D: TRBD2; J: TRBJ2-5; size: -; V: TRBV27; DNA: TGTGCCAGCAGTTTATCCCTGGGAGCGGGGGGGCAACAAGAGACCCAGTACTTC; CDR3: CASSLSLGAGGQQETQYF
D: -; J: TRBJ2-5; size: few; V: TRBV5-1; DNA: TGCGCCAGCAGCTTGGGGGAGGTCGGGGGAAGAGAGACCCAGTACTTC; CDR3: CASSLGEVGGRETQYF
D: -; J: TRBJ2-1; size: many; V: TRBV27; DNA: TGTGCCAGCAGTTTTACCCCCAATGAGCAGTTCTTC; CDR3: CASSFTPNEQFF
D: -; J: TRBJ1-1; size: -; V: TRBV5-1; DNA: TGCGCCAGCAGCTTGTCGGCTATAGGGCCGAACACTGAAGCTTTCTTT; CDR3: CASSLSAIGPNTEAFF
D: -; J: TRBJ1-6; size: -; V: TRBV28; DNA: TGTGCCAGCAGTCCCAGGTCAGGCTGGAATTCACCCCTCCACTTT; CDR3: CASSPRSGWNSPLHF
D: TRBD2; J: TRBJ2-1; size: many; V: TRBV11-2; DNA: TGTGCCAGCAGCTCCCCTAGCGGGATCTACAATGAGCAGTTCTTC; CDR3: CASSSPSGIYNEQFF
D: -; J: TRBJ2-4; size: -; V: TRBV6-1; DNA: TGTGCCAGCAGGAACTTAGCCAAAAACATTCAGTACTTC; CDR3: CASRNLAKNIQYF
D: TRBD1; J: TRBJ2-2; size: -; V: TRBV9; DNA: TGTGCCAGCAGCGTTAGACAGGGGATGGACACCGGGGAGCTGTTTTTT; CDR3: CASSVRQGMDTGELFF